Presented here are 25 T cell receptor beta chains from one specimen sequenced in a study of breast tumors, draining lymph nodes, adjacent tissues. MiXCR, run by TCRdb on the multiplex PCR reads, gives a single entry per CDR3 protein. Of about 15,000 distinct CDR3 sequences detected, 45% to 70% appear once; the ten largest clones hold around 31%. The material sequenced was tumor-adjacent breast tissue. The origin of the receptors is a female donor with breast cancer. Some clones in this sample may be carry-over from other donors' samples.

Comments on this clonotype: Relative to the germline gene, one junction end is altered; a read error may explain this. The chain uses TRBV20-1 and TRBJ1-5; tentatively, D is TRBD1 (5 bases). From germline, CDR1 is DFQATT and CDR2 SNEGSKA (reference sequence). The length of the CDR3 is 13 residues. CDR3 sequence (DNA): TGCAGTGCTAGTTGGGGGATCCACCGGCCCCGGCATTTT. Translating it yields CSASWGIHRPRHF.

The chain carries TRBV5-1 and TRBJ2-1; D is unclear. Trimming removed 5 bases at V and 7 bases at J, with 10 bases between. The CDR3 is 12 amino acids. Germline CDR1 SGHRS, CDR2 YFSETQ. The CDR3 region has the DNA TGCGCCAGCAGTCGCGAGGTAAATGAGCAGTTCTTC. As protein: CASSREVNEQFF.

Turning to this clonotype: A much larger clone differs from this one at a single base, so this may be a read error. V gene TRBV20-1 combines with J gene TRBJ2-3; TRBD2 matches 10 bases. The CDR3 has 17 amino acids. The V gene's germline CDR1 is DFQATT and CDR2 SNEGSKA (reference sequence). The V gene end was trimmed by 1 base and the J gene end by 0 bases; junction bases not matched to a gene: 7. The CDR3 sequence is CSARVASGSPSTDTQYF. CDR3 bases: TGCAGTGCTAGAGTCGCTAGCGGGAGCCCCAGCACAGATACGCAGTATTTT.

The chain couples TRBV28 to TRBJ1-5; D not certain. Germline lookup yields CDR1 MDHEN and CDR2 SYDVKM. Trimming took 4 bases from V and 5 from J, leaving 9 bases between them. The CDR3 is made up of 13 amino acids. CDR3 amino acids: CASSSGAHQPQHF. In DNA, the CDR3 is TGTGCCAGCAGTTCGGGCGCGCATCAGCCCCAGCATTTT.

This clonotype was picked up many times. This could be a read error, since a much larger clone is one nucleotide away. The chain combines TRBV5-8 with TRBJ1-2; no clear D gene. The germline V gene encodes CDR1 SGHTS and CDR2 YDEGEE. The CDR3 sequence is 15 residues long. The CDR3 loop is CASSLGQALNYDYTF. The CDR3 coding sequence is TGTGCCAGCAGCTTGGGGCAGGCACTTAACTATGACTACACCTTC.

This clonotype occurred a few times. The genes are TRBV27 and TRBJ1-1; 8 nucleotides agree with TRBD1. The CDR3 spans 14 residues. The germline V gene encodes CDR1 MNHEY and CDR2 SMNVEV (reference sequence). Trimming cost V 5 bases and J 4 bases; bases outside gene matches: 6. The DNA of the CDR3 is TGTGCCAGCAGTCTAAACAGGGGGGTCACTGAAGCTTTCTTT. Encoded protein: CASSLNRGVTEAFF.

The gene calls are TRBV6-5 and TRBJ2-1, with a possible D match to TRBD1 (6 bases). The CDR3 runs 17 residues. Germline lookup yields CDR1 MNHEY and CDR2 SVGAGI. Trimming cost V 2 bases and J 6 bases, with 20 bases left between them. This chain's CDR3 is CASSYTPSTGTCNEQFF. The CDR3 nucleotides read TGTGCCAGCAGTTACACCCCTTCCACCGGGACATGCAATGAGCAGTTCTTC.

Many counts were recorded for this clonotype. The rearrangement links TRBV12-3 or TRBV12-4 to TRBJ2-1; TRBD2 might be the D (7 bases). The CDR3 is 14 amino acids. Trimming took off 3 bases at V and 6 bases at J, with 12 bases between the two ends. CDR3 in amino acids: CASSFLRGRNEQFF. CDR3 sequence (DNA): TGTGCCAGCAGTTTCTTGCGGGGGCGCAATGAGCAGTTCTTC.

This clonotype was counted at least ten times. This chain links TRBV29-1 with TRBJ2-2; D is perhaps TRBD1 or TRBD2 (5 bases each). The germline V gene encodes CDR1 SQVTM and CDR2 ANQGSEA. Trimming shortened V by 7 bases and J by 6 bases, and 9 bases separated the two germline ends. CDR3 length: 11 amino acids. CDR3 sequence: CSAMGAGELFF. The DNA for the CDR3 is TGCAGCGCTATGGGGGCCGGGGAGCTGTTTTTT.

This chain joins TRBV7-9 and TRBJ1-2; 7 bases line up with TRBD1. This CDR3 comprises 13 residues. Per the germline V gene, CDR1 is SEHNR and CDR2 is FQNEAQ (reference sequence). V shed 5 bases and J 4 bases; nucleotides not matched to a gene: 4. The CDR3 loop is CASSQGGGYGYTF. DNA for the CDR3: TGTGCCAGCAGCCAGGGGGGGGGCTATGGCTACACCTTC.

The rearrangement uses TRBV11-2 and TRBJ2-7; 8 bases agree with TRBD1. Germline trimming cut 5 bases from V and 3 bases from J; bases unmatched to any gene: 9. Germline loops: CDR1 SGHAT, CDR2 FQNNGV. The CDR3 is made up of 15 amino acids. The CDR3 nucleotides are TGTGCCAGCAGCCCACGACAGGGGATTAACTACGAGCAGTACTTC. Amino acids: CASSPRQGINYEQYF.

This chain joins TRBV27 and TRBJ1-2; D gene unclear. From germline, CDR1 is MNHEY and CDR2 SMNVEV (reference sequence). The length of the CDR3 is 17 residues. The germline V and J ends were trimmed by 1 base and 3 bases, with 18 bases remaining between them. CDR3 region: CASSLYPVTATHYGYTF. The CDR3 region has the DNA TGTGCCAGCAGTTTATATCCAGTCACGGCCACACACTATGGCTACACCTTC.

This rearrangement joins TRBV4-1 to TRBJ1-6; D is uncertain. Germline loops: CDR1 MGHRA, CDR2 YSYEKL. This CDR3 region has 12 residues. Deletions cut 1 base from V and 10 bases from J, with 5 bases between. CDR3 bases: TGCGCCAGCAGCCAAGTAAGATCACCCCTCCACTTT. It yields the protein CASSQVRSPLHF.

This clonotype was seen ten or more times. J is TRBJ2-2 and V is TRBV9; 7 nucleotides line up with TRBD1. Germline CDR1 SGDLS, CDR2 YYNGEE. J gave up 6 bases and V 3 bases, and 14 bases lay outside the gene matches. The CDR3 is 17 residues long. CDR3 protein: CASSARRQGSFPGELFF. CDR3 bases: TGTGCCAGCAGCGCGAGGAGACAGGGTAGTTTCCCCGGGGAGCTGTTTTTT.

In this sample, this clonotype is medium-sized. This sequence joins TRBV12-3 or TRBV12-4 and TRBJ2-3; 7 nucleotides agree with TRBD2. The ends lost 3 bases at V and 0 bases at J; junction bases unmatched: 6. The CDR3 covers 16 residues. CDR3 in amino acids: CASSFWGEGSTDTQYF. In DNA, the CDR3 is TGTGCCAGCAGTTTCTGGGGGGAGGGTAGCACAGATACGCAGTATTTT.

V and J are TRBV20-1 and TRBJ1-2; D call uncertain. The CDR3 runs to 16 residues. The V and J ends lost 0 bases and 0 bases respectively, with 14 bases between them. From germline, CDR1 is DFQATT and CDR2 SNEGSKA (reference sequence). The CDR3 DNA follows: TGCAGTGCTAGAGATCCATTGGAGGACGCTAACTATGGCTACACCTTC. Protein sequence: CSARDPLEDANYGYTF.

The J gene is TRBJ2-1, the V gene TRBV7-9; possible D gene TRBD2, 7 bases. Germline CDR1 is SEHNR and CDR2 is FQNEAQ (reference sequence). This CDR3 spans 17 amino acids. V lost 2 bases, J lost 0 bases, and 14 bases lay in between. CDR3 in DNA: TGTGCCAGCAGCTTACTCGGGGGGCAGAGCTCCTACAATGAGCAGTTCTTC. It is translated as CASSLLGGQSSYNEQFF. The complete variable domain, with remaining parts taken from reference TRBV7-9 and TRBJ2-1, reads DTGVSQNPRHKITKRGQNVTFRCDPISEHNRLYWYRQTLGQGPEFLTYFQNEAQLEKSRLLSDRFSAERPKGSFSTLEIQRTEQGDSAMYLCASSLLGGQSSYNEQFFGPGTRLTVL.

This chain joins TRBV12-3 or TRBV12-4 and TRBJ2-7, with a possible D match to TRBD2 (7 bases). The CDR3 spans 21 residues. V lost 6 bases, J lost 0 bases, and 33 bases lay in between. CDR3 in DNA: TGTGCCAGCAGCGCCCAAGTGGACAGCCAAGAAGCTCGCGGGAGCTCCTACGAGCAGTACTTC. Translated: CASSAQVDSQEARGSSYEQYF.

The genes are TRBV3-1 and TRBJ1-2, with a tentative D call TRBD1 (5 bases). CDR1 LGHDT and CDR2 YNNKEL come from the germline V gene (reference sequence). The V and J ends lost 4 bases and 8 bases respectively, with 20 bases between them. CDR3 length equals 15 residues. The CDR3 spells CASSPRGDSRPGYTF. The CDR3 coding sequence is TGTGCCAGCAGCCCCCGGGGGGACTCGCGGCCCGGCTACACCTTC.

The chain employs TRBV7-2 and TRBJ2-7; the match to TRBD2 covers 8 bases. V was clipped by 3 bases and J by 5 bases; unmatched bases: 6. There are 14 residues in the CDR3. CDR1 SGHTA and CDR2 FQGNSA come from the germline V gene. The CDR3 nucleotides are TGTGCCAGCAGCTTCGGGGGGGGGGGCGACGAGCAGTACTTC. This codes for CASSFGGGGDEQYF.

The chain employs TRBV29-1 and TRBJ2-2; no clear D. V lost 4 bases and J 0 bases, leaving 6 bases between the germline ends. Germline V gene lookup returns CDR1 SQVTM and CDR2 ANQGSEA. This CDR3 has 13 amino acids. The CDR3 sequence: CSVVRANTGELFF. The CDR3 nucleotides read TGCAGCGTTGTACGAGCGAACACCGGGGAGCTGTTTTTT.

DNA for the CDR3: TGTGCCAGCAGCTCAATACAAACAGGAAACGCGCGCTACACCTTC. Amino acid sequence: CASSSIQTGNARYTF. V is TRBV11-2 and J is TRBJ1-2, with a weak D call TRBD1 (5 bases). CDR3 length equals 15 residues. The ends were cut back, 4 bases at V and 9 bases at J, with 21 bases in the middle. Germline CDR1 and CDR2: SGHAT and FQNNGV.

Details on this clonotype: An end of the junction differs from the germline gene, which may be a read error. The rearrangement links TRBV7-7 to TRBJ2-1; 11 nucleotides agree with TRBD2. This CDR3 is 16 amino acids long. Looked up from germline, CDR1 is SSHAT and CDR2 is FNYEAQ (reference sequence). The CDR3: CASSPGLAGGPNEQFF. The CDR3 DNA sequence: TGTGCTAGCAGCCCGGGGTTAGCGGGAGGGCCCAATGAGCAGTTCTTC.

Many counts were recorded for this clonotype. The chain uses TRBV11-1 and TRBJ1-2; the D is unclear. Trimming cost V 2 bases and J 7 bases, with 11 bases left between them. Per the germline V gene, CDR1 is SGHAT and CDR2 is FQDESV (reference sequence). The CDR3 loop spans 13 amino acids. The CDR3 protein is CASSLPSVGGYTF. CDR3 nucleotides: TGTGCCAGCAGCTTACCGTCGGTCGGTGGCTACACCTTC.

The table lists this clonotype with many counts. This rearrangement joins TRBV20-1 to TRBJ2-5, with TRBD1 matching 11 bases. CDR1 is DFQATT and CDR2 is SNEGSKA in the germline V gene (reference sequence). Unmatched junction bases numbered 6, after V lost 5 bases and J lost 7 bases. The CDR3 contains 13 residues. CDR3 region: CSAPGQGEATQYF. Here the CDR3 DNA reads TGCAGTGCTCCGGGACAGGGGGAGGCGACCCAGTACTTC.